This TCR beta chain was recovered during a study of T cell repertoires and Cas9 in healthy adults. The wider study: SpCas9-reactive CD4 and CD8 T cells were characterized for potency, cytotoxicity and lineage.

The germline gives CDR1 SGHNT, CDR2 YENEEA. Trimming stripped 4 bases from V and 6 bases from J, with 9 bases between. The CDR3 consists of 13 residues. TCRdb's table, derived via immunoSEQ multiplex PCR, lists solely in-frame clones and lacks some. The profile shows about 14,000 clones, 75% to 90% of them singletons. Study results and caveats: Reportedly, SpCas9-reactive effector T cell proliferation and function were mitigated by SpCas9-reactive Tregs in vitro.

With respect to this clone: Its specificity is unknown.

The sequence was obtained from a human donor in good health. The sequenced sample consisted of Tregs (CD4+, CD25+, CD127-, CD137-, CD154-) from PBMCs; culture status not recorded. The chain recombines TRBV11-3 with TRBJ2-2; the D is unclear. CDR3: CASSSLRAGELFF. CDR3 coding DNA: TGTGCCAGCAGCTCTCTTAGGGCCGGGGAGCTGTTTTTT.